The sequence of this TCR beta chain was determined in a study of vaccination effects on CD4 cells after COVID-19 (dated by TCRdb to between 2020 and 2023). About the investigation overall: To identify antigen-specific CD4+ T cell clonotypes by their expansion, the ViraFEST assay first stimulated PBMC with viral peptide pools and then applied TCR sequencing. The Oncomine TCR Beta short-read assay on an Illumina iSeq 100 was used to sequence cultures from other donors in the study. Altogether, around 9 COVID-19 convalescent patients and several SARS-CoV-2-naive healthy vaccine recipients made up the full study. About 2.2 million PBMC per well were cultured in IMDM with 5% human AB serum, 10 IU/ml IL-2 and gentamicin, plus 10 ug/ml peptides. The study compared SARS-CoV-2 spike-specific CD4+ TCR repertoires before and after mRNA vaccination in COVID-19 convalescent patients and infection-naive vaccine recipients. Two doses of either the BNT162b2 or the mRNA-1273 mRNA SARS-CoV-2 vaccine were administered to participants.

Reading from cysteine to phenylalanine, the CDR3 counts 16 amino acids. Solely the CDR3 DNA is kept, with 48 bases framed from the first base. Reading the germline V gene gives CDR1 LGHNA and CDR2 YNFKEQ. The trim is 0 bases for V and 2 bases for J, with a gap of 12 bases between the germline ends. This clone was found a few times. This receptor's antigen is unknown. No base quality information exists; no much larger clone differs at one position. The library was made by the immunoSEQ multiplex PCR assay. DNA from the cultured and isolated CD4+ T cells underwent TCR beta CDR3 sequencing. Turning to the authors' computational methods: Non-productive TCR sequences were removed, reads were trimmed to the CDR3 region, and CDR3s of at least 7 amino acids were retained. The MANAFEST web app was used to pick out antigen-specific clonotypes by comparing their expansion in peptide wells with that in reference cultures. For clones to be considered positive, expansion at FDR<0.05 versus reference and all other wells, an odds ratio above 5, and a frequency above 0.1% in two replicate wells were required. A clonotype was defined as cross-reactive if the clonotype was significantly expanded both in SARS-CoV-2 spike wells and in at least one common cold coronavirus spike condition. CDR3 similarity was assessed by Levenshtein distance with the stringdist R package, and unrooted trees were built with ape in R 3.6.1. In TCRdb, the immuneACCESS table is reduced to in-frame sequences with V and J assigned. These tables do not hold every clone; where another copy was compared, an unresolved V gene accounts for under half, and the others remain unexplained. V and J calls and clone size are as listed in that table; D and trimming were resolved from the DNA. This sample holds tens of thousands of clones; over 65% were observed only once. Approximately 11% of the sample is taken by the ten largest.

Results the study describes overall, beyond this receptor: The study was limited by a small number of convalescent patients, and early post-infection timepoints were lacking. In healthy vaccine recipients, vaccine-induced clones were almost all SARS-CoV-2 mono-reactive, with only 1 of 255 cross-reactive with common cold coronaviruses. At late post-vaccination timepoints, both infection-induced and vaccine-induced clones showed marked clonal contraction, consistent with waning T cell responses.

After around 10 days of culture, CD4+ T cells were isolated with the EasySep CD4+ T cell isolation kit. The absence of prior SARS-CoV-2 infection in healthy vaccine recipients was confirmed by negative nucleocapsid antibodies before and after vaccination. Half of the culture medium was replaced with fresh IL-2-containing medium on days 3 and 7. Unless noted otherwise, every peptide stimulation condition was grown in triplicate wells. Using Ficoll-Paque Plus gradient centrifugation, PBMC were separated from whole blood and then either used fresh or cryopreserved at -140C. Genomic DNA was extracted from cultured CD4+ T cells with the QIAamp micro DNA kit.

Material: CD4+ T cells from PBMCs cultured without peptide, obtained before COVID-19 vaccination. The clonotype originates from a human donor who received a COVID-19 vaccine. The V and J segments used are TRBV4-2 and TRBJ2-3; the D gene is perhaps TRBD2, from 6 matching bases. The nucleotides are TGTGCCAGCAGCCAAGAGGGAGGCAGGAACACAGATACGCAGTATTTT. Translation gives CASSQEGGRNTDTQYF.